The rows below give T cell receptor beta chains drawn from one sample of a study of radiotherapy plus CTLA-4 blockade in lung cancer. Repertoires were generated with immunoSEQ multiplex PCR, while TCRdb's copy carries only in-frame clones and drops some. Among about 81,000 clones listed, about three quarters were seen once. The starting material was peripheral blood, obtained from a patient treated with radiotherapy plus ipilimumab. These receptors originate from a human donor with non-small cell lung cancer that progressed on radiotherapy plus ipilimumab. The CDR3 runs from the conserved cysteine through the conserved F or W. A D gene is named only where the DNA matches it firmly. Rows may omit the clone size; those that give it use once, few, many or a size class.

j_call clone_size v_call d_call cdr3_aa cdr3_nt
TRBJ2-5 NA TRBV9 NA CASSVGGSGETQYF TGTGCCAGCAGCGTAGGAGGGAGCGGAGAGACCCAGTACTTC
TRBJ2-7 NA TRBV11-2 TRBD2 CASSRLGGGYEQYF TGTGCCAGCAGCCGCCTCGGGGGGGGCTACGAGCAGTACTTC
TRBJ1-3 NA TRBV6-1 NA CASSEDWGAGNTIYF TGTGCCAGCAGTGAAGATTGGGGGGCTGGAAACACCATATATTTT
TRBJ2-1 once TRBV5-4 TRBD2 CASRPSGRHNEQFF TGTGCCAGCAGGCCTAGCGGAAGGCACAATGAGCAGTTCTTC
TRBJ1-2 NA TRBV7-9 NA CASSHDFDGYTF TGTGCCAGCAGCCATGATTTCGATGGCTACACCTTC
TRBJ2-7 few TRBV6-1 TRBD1 CASSEPDRALGEQYF TGTGCCAGCAGTGAACCGGACAGGGCTCTAGGCGAGCAGTACTTC
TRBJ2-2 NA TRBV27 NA CASSYPRAGELFF TGTGCCAGCAGTTACCCCCGCGCCGGGGAGCTGTTTTTT
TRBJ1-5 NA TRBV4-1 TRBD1 CASSQLPGDRVSNQPQHF TGCGCCAGCAGCCAACTCCCAGGGGACAGGGTTAGCAATCAGCCCCAGCATTTT
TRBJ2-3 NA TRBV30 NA CAWGVGGGITQYF TGTGCCTGGGGTGTTGGAGGGGGCATAACGCAGTATTTT
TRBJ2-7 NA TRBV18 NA CASSQPGGRAYEQYF TGTGCCAGCTCACAGCCCGGGGGGCGCGCCTACGAGCAGTACTTC
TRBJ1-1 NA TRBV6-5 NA CASRPGGGEAFF TGTGCCAGCAGGCCTGGTGGGGGTGAAGCTTTCTTT
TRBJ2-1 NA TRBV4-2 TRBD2 CASSLNSGGASNEQFF TGTGCCAGCAGCCTCAATAGCGGGGGGGCGTCCAATGAGCAGTTCTTC
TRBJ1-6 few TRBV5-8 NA CASSFPGSSYNSPLHF TGTGCCAGCAGCTTCCCAGGGAGCTCCTATAATTCACCCCTCCACTTT
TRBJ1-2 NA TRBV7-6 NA CASSLGASGGGGNGYTF TGTGCCAGCAGCTTAGGAGCATCCGGAGGGGGGGGTAATGGCTACACCTTC
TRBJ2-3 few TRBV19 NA CASSGTPRTDTQYF TGTGCCAGCTCGGGGACCCCACGCACAGATACGCAGTATTTT
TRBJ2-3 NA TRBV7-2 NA CASGADREDTQYF TGTGCCAGCGGAGCCGACCGGGAGGATACGCAGTATTTT
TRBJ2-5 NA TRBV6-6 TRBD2 CASSYSEREYQETQYF TGTGCCAGCAGTTACTCGGAGCGGGAGTACCAAGAGACCCAGTACTTC
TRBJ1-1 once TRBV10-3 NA CAHRGGGTEAFF TGTGCTCATCGAGGTGGAGGCACTGAAGCTTTCTTT
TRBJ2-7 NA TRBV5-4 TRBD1 CASSLGQFSYEQYF TGTGCCAGCAGCCTGGGACAGTTCTCCTACGAGCAGTACTTC
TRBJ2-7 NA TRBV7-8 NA CASSLDRTAAYEQYF TGTGCCAGCAGCTTAGATCGGACCGCCGCCTACGAGCAGTACTTC
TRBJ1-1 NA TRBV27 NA CASSLGSANTEAFF TGTGCCAGCAGTTTAGGGTCAGCGAACACTGAAGCTTTCTTT
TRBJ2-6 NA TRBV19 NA CASNSPSRAGANVLTF TGTGCCAGTAATTCCCCGTCCAGGGCTGGGGCCAACGTCCTGACTTTC
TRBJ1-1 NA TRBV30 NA CAWTVTNTEAFF TGTGCCTGGACTGTCACGAACACTGAAGCTTTCTTT
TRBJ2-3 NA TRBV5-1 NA CASSLKGSTDTQYF TGCGCCAGCAGCTTGAAGGGTAGCACAGATACGCAGTATTTT
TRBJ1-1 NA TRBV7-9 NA CASSPSILGELWMNTEAFF TGTGCCAGCAGCCCCTCGATCTTGGGCGAGCTTTGGATGAACACTGAAGCTTTCTTT
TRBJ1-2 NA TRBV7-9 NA CASSLDDYYGYTF TGTGCCAGCAGCCTCGACGACTACTATGGCTACACCTTC
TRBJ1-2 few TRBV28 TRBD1 CASGQGRDGYTF TGTGCCAGCGGACAGGGGCGAGATGGCTACACCTTC
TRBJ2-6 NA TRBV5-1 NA CASKEGSGANVLTF TGCGCCAGCAAAGAGGGAAGTGGGGCCAACGTCCTGACTTTC
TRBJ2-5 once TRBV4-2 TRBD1 CASSRGRWGQGEETQYF TGTGCCAGCAGCCGAGGGAGGTGGGGACAGGGGGAAGAGACCCAGTACTTC
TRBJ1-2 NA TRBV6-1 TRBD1 CASSGDRGSPYGYTF TGTGCCAGCAGTGGGGACAGGGGGTCTCCTTATGGCTACACCTTC
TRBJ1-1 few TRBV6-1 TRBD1 CASSVGTGEAFF TGTGCCAGCAGTGTAGGGACAGGTGAAGCTTTCTTT
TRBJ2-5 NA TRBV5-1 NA CASSLEAPKETQYF TGCGCCAGCAGCTTGGAAGCCCCAAAAGAGACCCAGTACTTC
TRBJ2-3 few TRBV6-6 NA CASSLTSTDTQYF TGTGCCAGCAGCCTCACTAGCACAGATACGCAGTATTTT
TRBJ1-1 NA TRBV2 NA CASSREMNTEAFF TGTGCCAGCAGTCGGGAGATGAACACTGAAGCTTTCTTT
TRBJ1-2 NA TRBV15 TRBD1 CATSIDRVEGYTF TGTGCCACCAGCATTGACAGGGTTGAAGGCTACACCTTC
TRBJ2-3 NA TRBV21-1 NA CASSKAAPSGSLRTDTQYF TGTGCCAGCAGCAAAGCGGCGCCTAGCGGGAGCCTCCGCACAGATACGCAGTATTTT